Described below is a single T cell receptor (beta chain) sequence and its context. These data belong to a study of blood T cell repertoires in COVID-19. Study as a whole: The United States, Italy and Spain provided the acute and convalescent COVID-19 samples. PBMCs, B-cell-depleted T cells, or T cells were the source of the cDNA or gDNA that made up the material.

The V gene lost 1 base and the J gene lost 4 bases, with 6 bases spanning the gap. This CDR3 comprises 13 residues. Germline V gene data show CDR1 as SGHDT and CDR2 as YYEEEE. In the authors' workflow: Reference gene primer amplification in the assay estimated nucleated cell counts. The protocol was immunoSEQ multiplex PCR, while the TCRdb copy is restricted to in-frame clones and leaves out a portion. V and J calls and clone size follow that table, whereas D and trimming were derived from the DNA. The sample includes roughly 200,000 clones, about 75% seen only once; the top ten take roughly 8.7%. The chain uses TRBV5-6 and TRBJ2-1; D not certain. The clonotype was recovered from a woman aged 45-59 years with active or convalescent COVID-19. The material sequenced was peripheral blood. CDR3 sequence: CASSLFRYNEQFF. CDR3 DNA: TGTGCCAGCAGCTTGTTTCGGTACAATGAGCAGTTCTTC.